This T cell receptor (beta chain) appears in the sequencing data of a study of read filtering for tumor transcriptome and immune sequencing (dated by TCRdb to about 2020). A note on the overall study: The cohort was composed of more than 16 male and about 14 female patients, with a mean age of roughly 70 years and an age range of roughly 47 to 90. TCR-region mapped reads per sample ranged from about 4.05 to 11 million with IR-seq versus only roughly 75 to 1273 with RNA-seq. A main aim was a read-filtering strategy for immune repertoire data, specifically whether clonotypes supported by a single read should be removed. Whole-transcriptome libraries were prepared with the TruSeq RNA Access Library Prep Kit after DNase treatment. Using the same bone marrow samples, the study compared TCR repertoires obtained by targeted immune repertoire sequencing with those obtained by bulk whole-transcriptome sequencing. Under revised international staging, roughly 8 patients fell into R-ISS I, 15 or so into R-ISS II and more than five into R-ISS III. What the study reported, not specific to this receptor: When single-read clonotypes were removed, the proportions of shared clonotypes in IR-seq and RNA-seq correlated more strongly. Compared with RNA-seq, IR-seq captured clonotypes at much greater depth and more reliably, and a smaller IR-seq throughput was enough to identify most of the shared clonotypes. In IR-seq, single-read clonotypes were roughly 86% of clonotypes but around 3.6% of total reads; in RNA-seq they were about 70% of clonotypes and approximately 40% of reads. The sorted CD138-negative fraction was a mixed bone marrow immune population, not purified T cells.

Starting from approximately 0.4 ug RNA, TCR libraries were constructed with the Immunoverse kit using molecular barcoded adaptors that cover the alpha/delta and beta/gamma chains. TCR library preparation used the same RNA that went into transcriptome sequencing. Sequencing of the TCR libraries was done on an Illumina HiSeq 4000 with 2 x 150 cycles. In the source study's methods: MiXCR aligned TCR reads to human V, D, J and C references and assembled the aligned reads into CDR3 clonotypes, with quality filtering and error correction included. The tcR package in R was used to analyze clonotype counts and gene usage diversity. Raw mapping reads were checked after the RNA-seq reads had been mapped by STAR aligner version 2.5.3a onto the human GRCh37 genome. To test how sequencing depth affected the clonotypes detected, IR-seq fastq files were randomly downsampled with Seqtk 1.3. TCRdb took the public reads, trimmed them with fastp at Q25, ran MiXCR for clone calling and kept in-frame beta chains. Rows are combined by CDR3 protein, so each entry shows the most common genes and DNA. These V and J calls derive from TCRdb rather than the authors' analysis. The sample table lists 120,000 or so distinct CDR3 sequences, over 10% of them with a count of one. 11% of the sample rests with the top ten.

This clonotype was recorded many times. The antigen it binds to is not known. Within one base of it there is no much larger clone, and no base qualities were kept. Every patient had bone marrow sampled at the time of active disease. Isolation of bone marrow mononuclear cells was performed by Ficoll-Hypaque density gradient centrifugation. To remove myeloma plasma cells, the cells were labeled with CD138 magnetic microbeads on a MACS separator, and CD138-negative cells were then collected by negative selection. Flow cytometry on an Attune NxT with CD138 antibodies was used to check the purity of the isolated cells. TRIzol reagent was used to extract total RNA, which was then quantified with a NanoDrop spectrophotometer. For each patient, the CD138-negative bone marrow sample underwent paired RNA-seq and IR-seq. Reading from cysteine to phenylalanine, the CDR3 counts 14 amino acids. The CDR3 DNA has 42 bases and is translated from base 1. The V end loses 5 bases and the J end loses 10 bases, and a stretch of 16 bases separates them. Sequences SGHRS (CDR1) and YFSETQ (CDR2) are obtained from the germline V gene.

Rearrangement joined TRBV5-1 to TRBJ1-6; a weak D assignment points to TRBD1 (5 bases agree). The clonotype originates from a donor aged 40 or over with multiple myeloma. Sequenced material: a population of CD138-negative cells sorted from bone marrow. The label giving this sample's cell subset or site can be read as: bone marrow mononuclear cells depleted of CD138+ plasma/myeloma cells by negative magnetic selection. The encoded CDR3 is CASSFSGRESPLHF. The sequenced DNA is TGCGCCAGCAGTTTTTCCGGCAGGGAATCACCCCTCCACTTT.